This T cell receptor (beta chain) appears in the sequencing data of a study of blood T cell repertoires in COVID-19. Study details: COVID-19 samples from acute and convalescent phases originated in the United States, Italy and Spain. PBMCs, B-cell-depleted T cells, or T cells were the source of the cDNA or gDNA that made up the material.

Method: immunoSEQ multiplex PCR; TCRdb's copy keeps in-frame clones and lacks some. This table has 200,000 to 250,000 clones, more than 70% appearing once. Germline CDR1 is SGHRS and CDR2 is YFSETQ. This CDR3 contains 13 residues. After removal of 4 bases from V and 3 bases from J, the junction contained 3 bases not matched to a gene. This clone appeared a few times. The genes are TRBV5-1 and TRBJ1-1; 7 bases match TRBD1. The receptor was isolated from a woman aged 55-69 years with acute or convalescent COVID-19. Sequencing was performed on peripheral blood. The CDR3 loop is CASSLGQHTEAFF. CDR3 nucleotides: TGCGCCAGCAGCCTGGGACAGCACACTGAAGCTTTCTTT.